The 32 T cell receptor beta chains presented below share a single source sample, sequenced in a study of blood T cell repertoires in COVID-19. Produced via immunoSEQ multiplex PCR; TCRdb's table is partial and in-frame only. The repertoire holds roughly 250,000 clones, with 90% to 95% as singletons. The sequenced sample consisted of PBMCs or T cells enriched from blood (not recorded which). These receptors originate from a woman under 30 who had recovered from COVID-19.

V and J are TRBV10-1 and TRBJ2-1, with TRBD2 identical over 14 bases. The CDR3 is 18 residues long. The ends lost 3 bases at V and 10 bases at J; junction bases unmatched: 14. Germline CDR1 reads WNHNN; CDR2 reads SYGVQD (reference sequence). CDR3 bases: TGCGCCAGCAGTGATCAGAGACTAGCGGGAGGGACCCCCGGAGAGCAGTTCTTC. This sequence encodes CASSDQRLAGGTPGEQFF.

The count of this clone is one. The chain links TRBV11-2 to TRBJ1-1; 11 bases are shared with TRBD1. This CDR3 comprises 15 residues. The germline V gene has CDR1 SGHAT and CDR2 FQNNGV. J lost 3 bases, V lost 5 bases, and 5 bases had no gene match. CDR3: CASSLGQGAYTEAFF. In DNA, the CDR3 is TGTGCCAGCAGCCTCGGACAGGGGGCGTACACTGAAGCTTTCTTT. The entire variable domain, with the rest obtained from reference TRBV11-2 and TRBJ1-1, is as follows: EAGVAQSPRYKIIEKRQSVAFWCNPISGHATLYWYQQILGQGPKLLIQFQNNGVVDDSQLPKDRFSAERLKGVDSTLKIQPAKLEDSAVYLCASSLGQGAYTEAFFGQGTRLTVV.

The rearrangement uses TRBV7-9 and TRBJ2-1, with D perhaps TRBD1 (6 bases). Germline V gives CDR1 SEHNR, CDR2 FQNEAQ (reference sequence). CDR3 length: 15 amino acids. V lost 0 bases to trimming and J lost 2 bases, with 8 bases between them. The CDR3 DNA reads as TGTGCCAGCAGCTTAGCGGGGACAACCTACAATGAGCAGTTCTTC. This translates into CASSLAGTTYNEQFF.

The rearrangement joins TRBV19 to TRBJ2-3, with TRBD2 matching 7 bases. The V gene end was trimmed by 7 bases and the J gene end by 1 base; junction bases not matched to a gene: 8. Germline-derived CDR1 and CDR2 are LNHDA and SQIVND (reference sequence). The CDR3 runs 15 residues. The CDR3 spells CASTGGGRGTDTQYF. The CDR3 DNA reads TGTGCCAGTACCGGCGGCGGGAGAGGCACAGATACGCAGTATTTT.

The chain carries TRBV27 and TRBJ2-3; 9 nucleotides agree with TRBD2. Germline V gene sequence: CDR1 MNHEY, CDR2 SMNVEV (reference sequence). The CDR3 has 16 residues. Trimming at V came to 5 bases and at J to 0 bases, leaving 6 bases not matched to a gene. The CDR3 is CASSPTSGLSTDTQYF. Written as DNA, the CDR3 is TGTGCCAGCAGTCCGACTAGCGGATTGAGCACAGATACGCAGTATTTT.

The genes are TRBV24-1 and TRBJ2-1, with TRBD1 as a possible D gene (6 bases). The CDR3 sequence is 13 residues long. Germline lookup yields CDR1 KGHDR and CDR2 SFDVKD. V was pared by 3 bases and J by 9 bases, with 11 bases between. In DNA form, the CDR3 reads TGTGCCACCAGTGATGAACAGGGTGCTGAGCAGTTCTTC. Its protein product is CATSDEQGAEQFF.

The chain employs TRBV5-1 and TRBJ2-2; D is unclear. The ends were cut back, 0 bases at V and 7 bases at J, with 10 bases in the middle. Germline CDR1 reads SGHRS; CDR2 reads YFSETQ. The CDR3 totals 14 residues. CDR3 nucleotide sequence: TGCGCCAGCAGCTTGGTAGCAAGTATCGGGGAGCTGTTTTTT. Its translation is CASSLVASIGELFF.

This clone was counted a few times. V is TRBV28 and J is TRBJ1-2, with D possibly being TRBD1 (6 bases). The germline CDR1 and CDR2 sequences are MDHEN and SYDVKM. Trimming took off 8 bases at V and 4 bases at J, with 23 bases between the two ends. The CDR3 sequence is 16 residues long. The CDR3 bases are TGTGCCAGCGAGATGGTGGCAGGGGCTAGCAGCTATGGCTACACCTTC. Encoded protein: CASEMVAGASSYGYTF.

The chain combines TRBV5-6 with TRBJ2-5; D may be TRBD2 (6 bases). From germline, CDR1 is SGHDT and CDR2 YYEEEE. V was cut by 2 bases and J by 2 bases, with 19 bases left in between. The CDR3 has 17 residues. CDR3 nucleotides: TGTGCCAGCAGCTTCTCGAGGACGGGAGTTGGGCAAGAGACCCAGTACTTC. Its translation is CASSFSRTGVGQETQYF.

V is TRBV10-3 and J is TRBJ2-7, with 7 bases lining up with TRBD2. CDR1 and CDR2 from the germline V gene are ENHRY and SYGVKD. V shed 3 bases and J 2 bases; nucleotides not matched to a gene: 7. The CDR3 contains 15 residues. CDR3 sequence reads: CAISDSSGQPYEQYF. In DNA form, the CDR3 reads TGTGCCATCAGTGACTCTAGCGGCCAACCCTACGAGCAGTACTTC.

The chain has TRBV19 and TRBJ1-5, with a tentative D call TRBD1 (6 bases). From germline, CDR1 is LNHDA and CDR2 SQIVND (reference sequence). CDR3 size: 12 residues. V shed 5 bases and J shed 7 bases, with 9 bases lying between them. For the CDR3, the DNA is TGTGCCAGTAGTTCAGGGGCCCAGCCCCAGCATTTT. It yields the protein CASSSGAQPQHF.

J is TRBJ1-1 and V is TRBV6-9; no firm D call. The V end lost 7 bases, the J end lost 3 bases, and 21 bases lay between the germline ends. CDR3 length: 16 residues. Germline CDR1 MNHGY, CDR2 SVAAGI. The CDR3 nucleotides read TGTGCCAGCAAGCGGGCAGGCGGCGGTGGGGACACTGAAGCTTTCTTT. This sequence encodes CASKRAGGGGDTEAFF.

In its sample, this clone was seen once. The gene calls are TRBV18 and TRBJ2-7, with 8 bases that match TRBD1. The CDR3 is made up of 15 amino acids. Trimming took 2 bases from V and 2 from J; bases not matched to a gene: 5. The germline V gene has CDR1 KGHSH and CDR2 LQKENI. The CDR3 DNA is TGTGCCAGCTCACCAGGGACAGGAGGCCCCTACGAGCAGTACTTC. Encoded protein: CASSPGTGGPYEQYF.

The V gene is TRBV18, the J gene TRBJ2-7; D is unclear. CDR1 and CDR2 (germline): KGHSH, LQKENI. Deletions cut 1 base from V and 3 bases from J, with 10 bases between. The CDR3 sequence is 14 residues long. This CDR3 reads CASSPRADNYEQYF. DNA of the CDR3: TGTGCCAGCTCACCACGGGCAGATAACTACGAGCAGTACTTC.

V gene TRBV7-6 combines with J gene TRBJ2-7, with D perhaps TRBD2 (5 bases). The CDR3 runs 13 residues. From germline, CDR1 is SGHVS and CDR2 FNYEAQ. V shed 5 bases and J shed 6 bases, with 14 bases lying between them. The CDR3 DNA sequence: TGTGCCAGCAGCGGAGGTGGAGAAGGCGAGCAGTACTTC. Protein sequence: CASSGGGEGEQYF.

The chain links TRBV24-1 to TRBJ2-3, with TRBD2 as a possible D gene (5 bases). Trimming left V 9 bases short and J 1 base short, with 7 bases between. The CDR3 runs to 12 residues. The germline V gene has CDR1 KGHDR and CDR2 SFDVKD. The CDR3 protein is CATARGTDTQYF. The CDR3 DNA is TGTGCCACCGCGAGGGGCACAGATACGCAGTATTTT.

A few counts support this clone. The rearrangement joins TRBV7-8 to TRBJ1-1; D not resolved. The CDR3 is 13 residues long. Germline V gene data show CDR1 as SGHVS and CDR2 as FQNEAQ. The V end lost 1 base, the J end lost 1 base, and 4 bases lay between the germline ends. CDR3 residues: CASSLGENTEAFF. The CDR3 DNA follows: TGTGCCAGCAGCTTAGGAGAGAACACTGAAGCTTTCTTT. The whole variable domain, remainder taken from reference TRBV7-8 and TRBJ1-1, is GAGVSQSPRYKVAKRGQDVALRCDPISGHVSLFWYQQALGQGPEFLTYFQNEAQLDKSGLPSDRFFAERPEGSVSTLKIQRTQQEDSAVYLCASSLGENTEAFFGQGTRLTVV.

The rearrangement uses TRBV7-2 and TRBJ2-2; D possibly corresponds to TRBD1 (6 bases). Germline V CDR1 and CDR2: SGHTA, FQGNSA. The CDR3 runs 15 residues. V was trimmed by 5 bases and J by 4 bases, leaving 14 bases between them. The CDR3, as DNA: TGTGCCAGCAGCCCCAGGGGTTGGAGCACCGGGGAGCTGTTTTTT. Its translation is CASSPRGWSTGELFF.

The chain uses TRBV9 and TRBJ2-7; 15 nucleotides line up with TRBD2. Trimming at V came to 3 bases and at J to 3 bases, leaving 10 bases not matched to a gene. Per germline, CDR1 SGDLS and CDR2 YYNGEE. CDR3 size: 18 residues. CDR3 nucleotide sequence: TGTGCCAGCAGCGCAGGGGGACTAGCGGGAGGTCCTTTCTACGAGCAGTACTTC. It translates to CASSAGGLAGGPFYEQYF.

The rearrangement joins TRBV4-3 to TRBJ1-1, with 8 nucleotides matching TRBD1. Germline V gene lookup returns CDR1 LGHNA and CDR2 YSLEER. The junction had 11 bases not matched to a gene; V was cut back by 1 base and J by 10 bases. CDR3 length: 15 residues. CDR3 region: CASSQAGQGGYRAFF. CDR3 nucleotide sequence: TGCGCCAGCAGCCAAGCCGGACAGGGAGGATATAGAGCTTTCTTT.

The chain joins TRBV5-4 to TRBJ2-7, with a weak D call TRBD2 (6 bases). V was shortened by 3 bases and J by 3 bases, with 10 bases between the two germline ends. Germline assignment: CDR1 SGHNT and CDR2 YYREEE (reference sequence). The CDR3 loop spans 13 amino acids. The CDR3 loop is CASSWGLNYEQYF. CDR3 coding DNA: TGTGCCAGCAGCTGGGGACTTAACTACGAGCAGTACTTC.

The chain carries TRBV6-2 or TRBV6-3 and TRBJ2-5; TRBD2 matches at 7 bases. The germline V gene has CDR1 MNHEY and CDR2 SVGEGT. V lost 5 bases, J lost 1 base, and 4 bases stayed unmatched. The CDR3 loop spans 14 amino acids. The CDR3 reads CASSTGGGQETQYF. The DNA of the CDR3 is TGTGCCAGCAGTACTGGCGGGGGCCAAGAGACCCAGTACTTC.

V usage is TRBV13 and J usage is TRBJ1-1; weak D call: TRBD1 (6 bases). With 5 bases removed from V and 1 base from J, the gap between germline ends came to 11 bases. CDR1 is PRHDT and CDR2 is FYEKMQ in the germline V gene (reference sequence). The CDR3 totals 14 residues. The CDR3 here is CASSPDRQNTEAFF. The CDR3 DNA is TGTGCCAGCAGCCCCGACAGGCAGAACACTGAAGCTTTCTTT.

CDR3 amino acids: CASTPSRLYRDTYNEQFF. CDR3 nucleotide sequence: TGTGCCAGCACCCCTAGTAGGCTTTACAGGGACACCTACAATGAGCAGTTCTTC. The J gene is TRBJ2-1, the V gene TRBV7-9, with a weak D call TRBD1 (6 bases). CDR1 and CDR2 (germline): SEHNR, FQNEAQ (reference sequence). CDR3 length equals 18 residues. V was pared by 7 bases and J by 2 bases, with 24 bases between.

This clone has only one observation. The rearrangement joins TRBV5-1 to TRBJ2-3, with D hard to call. The germline V gene has CDR1 SGHRS and CDR2 YFSETQ. The CDR3 length is 14 residues. Trimming cost V 9 bases and J 0 bases, with 14 bases left between them. The CDR3 here is CATSPAQSTDTQYF. In DNA, the CDR3 is TGCGCCACTTCGCCCGCGCAAAGCACAGATACGCAGTATTTT. Complete variable domain (other parts from reference TRBV5-1 and TRBJ2-3): KAGVTQTPRYLIKTRGQQVTLSCSPISGHRSVSWYQQTPGQGLQFLFEYFSETQRNKGNFPGRFSGRQFSNSRSEMNVSTLELGDSALYLCATSPAQSTDTQYFGPGTRLTVL.

This chain links TRBV28 with TRBJ1-2; 8 bases are shared with TRBD1. CDR3 length equals 14 residues. Trimming cost V 6 bases and J 4 bases; bases outside gene matches: 7. Germline V lookup: CDR1 MDHEN, CDR2 SYDVKM. The CDR3 DNA reads TGTGCCAGCAGCAGACAGGGGATGAGCTATGGCTACACCTTC. Residues: CASSRQGMSYGYTF.

The chain employs TRBV12-5 and TRBJ1-5, with 8 bases that match TRBD1. CDR3 length equals 15 residues. CDR1 is LGHNT and CDR2 is FRNRAP in the germline V gene. J lost 0 bases, V lost 7 bases, and 5 bases had no gene match. The chain's CDR3 is CASEQGGNSNQPQHF. CDR3 nucleotide sequence: TGTGCTAGTGAACAGGGGGGCAATAGCAATCAGCCCCAGCATTTT. Full variable domain (missing parts from reference TRBV12-5 and TRBJ1-5): DARVTQTPRHKVTEMGQEVTMRCQPILGHNTVFWYRQTMMQGLELLAYFRNRAPLDDSGMPKDRFSAEMPDATLATLKIQPSEPRDSAVYFCASEQGGNSNQPQHFGDGTRLSIL.

CDR3 sequence (DNA): TGTGCCAGCAGTGAATTGGGGCCAGGGGGCTTGAAAAAACTGTTTTTT. It specifies CASSELGPGGLKKLFF. This chain connects TRBV25-1 to TRBJ1-4; 8 bases are a match to TRBD1. The junction had 10 bases not matched to a gene; V was cut back by 1 base and J by 9 bases. CDR3 size: 16 residues. Germline V gene lookup returns CDR1 MGHDK and CDR2 SYGVNS.

For the CDR3, the DNA is TGTGCCAGCAGCGTAAGCGGCTACACCTTC. Amino acids: CASSVSGYTF. The chain couples TRBV9 to TRBJ1-2; D gene ambiguous. Trimming took off 1 base at V and 8 bases at J, with 3 bases between the two ends. This CDR3 is 10 amino acids long. The germline V gene encodes CDR1 SGDLS and CDR2 YYNGEE.

This clone was detected once. The gene calls are TRBV27 and TRBJ1-1; possibly TRBD1 for D (6 bases). Trimming stripped 8 bases from V and 4 bases from J, with 20 bases between. The length of the CDR3 is 15 residues. In germline, CDR1 is MNHEY, CDR2 SMNVEV (reference sequence). The CDR3 is CASGHAGVVGTEAFF. CDR3 nucleotides: TGTGCCAGCGGACACGCAGGGGTTGTCGGCACTGAAGCTTTCTTT.

The gene calls are TRBV24-1 and TRBJ1-5; D gene uncertain. Trimming took off 4 bases at V and 5 bases at J, with 8 bases between the two ends. Per the germline V gene, CDR1 is KGHDR and CDR2 is SFDVKD. The CDR3 sequence is 13 residues long. CDR3 coding DNA: TGTGCCACCAGTGAGGGCAACTATCAGCCCCAGCATTTT. Translation: CATSEGNYQPQHF.

V and J are TRBV11-2 and TRBJ1-1; D is undetermined. The V end lost 2 bases, the J end lost 3 bases, and 16 bases lay between the germline ends. CDR1 SGHAT and CDR2 FQNNGV come from the germline V gene. CDR3 length: 16 amino acids. The CDR3 DNA is TGTGCCAGCAGCTTACCGGGAGGAGGGAGATACACTGAAGCTTTCTTT. It codes for CASSLPGGGRYTEAFF.